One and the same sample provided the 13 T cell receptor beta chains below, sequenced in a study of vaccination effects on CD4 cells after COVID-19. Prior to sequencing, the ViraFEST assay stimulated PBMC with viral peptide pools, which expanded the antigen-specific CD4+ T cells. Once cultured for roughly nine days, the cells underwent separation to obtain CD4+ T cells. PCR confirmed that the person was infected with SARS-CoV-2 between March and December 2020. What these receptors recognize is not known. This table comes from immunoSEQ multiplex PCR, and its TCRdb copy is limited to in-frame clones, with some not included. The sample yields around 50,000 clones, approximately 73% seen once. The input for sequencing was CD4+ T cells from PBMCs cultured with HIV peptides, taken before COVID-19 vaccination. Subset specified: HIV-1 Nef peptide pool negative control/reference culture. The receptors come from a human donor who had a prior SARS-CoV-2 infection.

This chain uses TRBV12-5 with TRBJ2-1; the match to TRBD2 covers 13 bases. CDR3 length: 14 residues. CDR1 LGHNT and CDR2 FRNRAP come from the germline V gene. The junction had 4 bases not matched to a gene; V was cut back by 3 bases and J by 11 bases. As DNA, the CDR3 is TGTGCTAGTGGTTTATGGACTAGCGGGAGTAAGCAGTTCTTC. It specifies CASGLWTSGSKQFF.

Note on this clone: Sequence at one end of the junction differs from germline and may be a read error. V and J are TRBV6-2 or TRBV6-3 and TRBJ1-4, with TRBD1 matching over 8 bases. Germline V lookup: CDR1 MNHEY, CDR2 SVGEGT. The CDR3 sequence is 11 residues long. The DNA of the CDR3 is TGTGCCAGCAGTTACCCCAGGGGGCCGGTTTTT. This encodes CASSYPRGPVF.

CDR3: CASSLWTGGMSGELFF. As DNA, the CDR3 is TGTGCCAGCAGCTTATGGACAGGGGGGATGTCCGGGGAGCTGTTTTTT. The chain carries TRBV7-9 and TRBJ2-2, with 10 bases matching TRBD1. The CDR3 length is 16 residues. The germline CDR1 and CDR2 sequences are SEHNR and FQNEAQ (reference sequence). The V segment lost 2 bases and the J segment 6 bases; nucleotides outside the gene matches: 6.

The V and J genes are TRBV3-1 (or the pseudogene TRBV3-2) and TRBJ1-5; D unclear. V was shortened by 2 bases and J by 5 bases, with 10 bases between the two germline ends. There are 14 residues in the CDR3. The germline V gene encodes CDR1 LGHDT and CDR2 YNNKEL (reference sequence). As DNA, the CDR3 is TGTGCCAGCAGCCAAAGTCGGGCGGATCAGCCCCAGCATTTT. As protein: CASSQSRADQPQHF.

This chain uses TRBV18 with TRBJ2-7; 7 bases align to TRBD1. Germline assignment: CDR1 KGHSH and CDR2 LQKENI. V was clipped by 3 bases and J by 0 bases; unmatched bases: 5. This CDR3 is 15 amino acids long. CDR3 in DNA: TGTGCCAGCTCACCTTACGGACAGGTCTCCTACGAGCAGTACTTC. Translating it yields CASSPYGQVSYEQYF. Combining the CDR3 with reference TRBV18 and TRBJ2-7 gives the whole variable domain NAGVMQNPRHLVRRRGQEARLRCSPMKGHSHVYWYRQLPEEGLKFMVYLQKENIIDESGMPKERFSAEFPKEGPSILRIQQVVRGDSAAYFCASSPYGQVSYEQYFGPGTRLTVT.

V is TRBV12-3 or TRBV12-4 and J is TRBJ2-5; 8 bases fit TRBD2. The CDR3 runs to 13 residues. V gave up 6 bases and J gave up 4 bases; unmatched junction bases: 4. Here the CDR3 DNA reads TGTGCCAGCAGCCCGGGACTAGTAGAGACCCAGTACTTC. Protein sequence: CASSPGLVETQYF.

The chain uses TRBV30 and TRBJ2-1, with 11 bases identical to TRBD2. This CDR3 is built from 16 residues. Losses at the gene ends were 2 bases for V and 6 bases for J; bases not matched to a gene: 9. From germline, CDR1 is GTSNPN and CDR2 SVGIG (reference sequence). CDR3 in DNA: TGTGCCTGGAGTCACAAACTAGCGGGAGCTCGCAATGAGCAGTTCTTC. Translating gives CAWSHKLAGARNEQFF.

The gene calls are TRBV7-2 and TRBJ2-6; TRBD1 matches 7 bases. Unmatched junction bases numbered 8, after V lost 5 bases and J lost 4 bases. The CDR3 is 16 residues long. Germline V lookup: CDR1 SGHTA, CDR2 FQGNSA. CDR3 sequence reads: CASSVRRGQGANVLTF. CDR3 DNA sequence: TGTGCCAGCAGCGTGAGAAGGGGGCAAGGGGCCAACGTCCTGACTTTC.

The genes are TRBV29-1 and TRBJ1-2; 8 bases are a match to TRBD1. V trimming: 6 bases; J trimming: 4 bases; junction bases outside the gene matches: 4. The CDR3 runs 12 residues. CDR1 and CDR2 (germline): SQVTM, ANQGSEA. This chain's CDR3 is CSVGQGPYGYTF. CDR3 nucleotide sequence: TGCAGCGTAGGACAGGGACCCTATGGCTACACCTTC. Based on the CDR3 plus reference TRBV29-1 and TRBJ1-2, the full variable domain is SAVISQKPSRDICQRGTSLTIQCQVDSQVTMMFWYRQQPGQSLTLIATANQGSEATYESGFVIDKFPISRPNLTFSTLTVSNMSPEDSSIYLCSVGQGPYGYTFGSGTRLTVV.

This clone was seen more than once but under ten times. The CDR3 protein is CASSQVQGGGRANEQFF. In DNA form, the CDR3 reads TGCGCCAGCAGCCAAGTCCAGGGGGGCGGGAGGGCCAATGAGCAGTTCTTC. The chain carries TRBV4-1 and TRBJ2-1, with TRBD2 matching 9 bases. Germline V gene sequence: CDR1 MGHRA, CDR2 YSYEKL. The V segment lost 1 base and the J segment 6 bases; nucleotides outside the gene matches: 10. The CDR3 covers 17 residues.

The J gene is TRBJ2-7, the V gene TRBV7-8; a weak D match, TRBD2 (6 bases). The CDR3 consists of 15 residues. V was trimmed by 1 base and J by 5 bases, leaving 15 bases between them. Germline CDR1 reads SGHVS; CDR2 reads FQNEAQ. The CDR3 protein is CASSLVGGMPNEQYF. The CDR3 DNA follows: TGTGCCAGCAGCTTAGTTGGGGGGATGCCTAACGAGCAGTACTTC.

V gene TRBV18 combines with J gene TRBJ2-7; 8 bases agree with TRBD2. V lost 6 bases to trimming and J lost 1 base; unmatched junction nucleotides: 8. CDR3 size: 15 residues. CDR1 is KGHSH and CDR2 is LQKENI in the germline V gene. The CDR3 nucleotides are TGTGCCAGCTCTATCACCGGGACTAGGTCCTACGAGCAGTACTTC. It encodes CASSITGTRSYEQYF.

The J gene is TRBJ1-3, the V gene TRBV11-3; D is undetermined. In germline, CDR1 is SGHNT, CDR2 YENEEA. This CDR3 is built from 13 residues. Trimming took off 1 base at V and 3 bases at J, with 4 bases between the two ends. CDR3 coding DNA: TGTGCCAGCAGCTTAGGGGTTGGAAACACCATATATTTT. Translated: CASSLGVGNTIYF.